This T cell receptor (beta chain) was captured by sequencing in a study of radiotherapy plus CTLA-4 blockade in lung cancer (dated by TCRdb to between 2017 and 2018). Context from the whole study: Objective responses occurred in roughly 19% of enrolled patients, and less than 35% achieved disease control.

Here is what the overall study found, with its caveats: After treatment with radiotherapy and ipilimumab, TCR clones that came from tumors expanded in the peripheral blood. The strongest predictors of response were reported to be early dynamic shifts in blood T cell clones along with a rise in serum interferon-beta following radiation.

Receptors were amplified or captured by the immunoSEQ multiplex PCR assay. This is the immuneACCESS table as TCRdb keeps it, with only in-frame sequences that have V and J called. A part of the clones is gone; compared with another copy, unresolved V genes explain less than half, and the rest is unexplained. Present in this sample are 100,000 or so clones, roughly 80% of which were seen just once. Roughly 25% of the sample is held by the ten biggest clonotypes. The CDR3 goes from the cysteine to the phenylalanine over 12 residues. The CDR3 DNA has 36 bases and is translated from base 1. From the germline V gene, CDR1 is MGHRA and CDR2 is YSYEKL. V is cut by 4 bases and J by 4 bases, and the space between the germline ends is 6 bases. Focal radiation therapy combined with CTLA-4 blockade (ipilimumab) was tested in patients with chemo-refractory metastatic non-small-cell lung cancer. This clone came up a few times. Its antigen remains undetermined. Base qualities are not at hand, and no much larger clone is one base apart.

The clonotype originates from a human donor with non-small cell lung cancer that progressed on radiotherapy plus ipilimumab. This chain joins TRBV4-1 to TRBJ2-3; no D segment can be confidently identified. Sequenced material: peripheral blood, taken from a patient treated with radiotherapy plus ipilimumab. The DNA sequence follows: TGCGCCAGCAGCCGCCGGGCAGATACGCAGTATTTT. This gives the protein CASSRRADTQYF.